This entry lists 13 T cell receptor beta chains sequenced from one sample in a study of CXCR4 blockade with PD-1 therapy in pancreatic cancer. Sequencing used immunoSEQ multiplex PCR; TCRdb keeps in-frame clones, though not all of them. The sample lists 3,800 or so clones, approximately 50% occurring once. The sequencing input was tumor tissue. All receptors come from a human donor with pancreatic ductal adenocarcinoma.

The chain has TRBV28 and TRBJ2-3; D remains ambiguous. Trimming removed 5 bases at V and 4 bases at J, with 13 bases between. Looked up from germline, CDR1 is MDHEN and CDR2 is SYDVKM. The CDR3 spans 14 residues. The CDR3 DNA is TGTGCCAGCAGTCCCCCCCTCGGCCCAGATACGCAGTATTTT. This gives the protein CASSPPLGPDTQYF.

This sequence joins TRBV6-8 and TRBJ2-2; 13 nucleotides match TRBD2. Per the germline V gene, CDR1 is MNHGY and CDR2 is SAAAGT. The CDR3 spans 16 residues. V was pared by 5 bases and J by 3 bases, with 3 bases of the junction left unmatched. CDR3 bases: TGTGCCAGCAGTGACGGACTAGCGGGAGACACCGGGGAGCTGTTTTTT. Its protein product is CASSDGLAGDTGELFF.

The gene calls are TRBV19 and TRBJ1-1; a weak D match, TRBD1 (6 bases). Trimming took off 2 bases at V and 1 base at J, with 20 bases between the two ends. The germline V gene encodes CDR1 LNHDA and CDR2 SQIVND (reference sequence). This CDR3 comprises 18 residues. The CDR3 DNA is TGTGCCAGTAGTATACGGAGGGGGACACCACACGGGAACACTGAAGCTTTCTTT. Amino acids: CASSIRRGTPHGNTEAFF.

J is TRBJ2-7 and V is TRBV29-1; possibly TRBD1 for D (6 bases). V was clipped by 3 bases and J by 4 bases, with 13 bases between them. Looked up from germline, CDR1 is SQVTM and CDR2 is ANQGSEA. The CDR3 sequence is 13 residues long. For the CDR3, the DNA is TGCAGCGTTGAGGAGGACAGCAATTACGAGCAGTACTTC. Its protein product is CSVEEDSNYEQYF.

This chain links TRBV18 with TRBJ2-2; D possibly corresponds to TRBD1 (6 bases). Deletions cut 3 bases from V and 8 bases from J, with 22 bases between. There are 17 residues in the CDR3. From germline, CDR1 is KGHSH and CDR2 LQKENI. The CDR3 region is CASSPHPGHLLFGELFF. The CDR3 nucleotides read TGTGCCAGCTCACCGCATCCGGGACACCTCCTGTTTGGGGAGCTGTTTTTT. Full variable domain (outside the CDR3, taken from reference TRBV18 and TRBJ2-2): NAGVMQNPRHLVRRRGQEARLRCSPMKGHSHVYWYRQLPEEGLKFMVYLQKENIIDESGMPKERFSAEFPKEGPSILRIQQVVRGDSAAYFCASSPHPGHLLFGELFFGEGSRLTVL.

This clone was detected only a few times. This rearrangement joins TRBV2 to TRBJ2-1; the D gene is possibly TRBD2 (6 bases). Trimming took 6 bases from V and 7 from J, leaving 16 bases between them. The V gene's germline CDR1 is SNHLY and CDR2 FYNNEI. This CDR3 has 14 amino acids. The DNA for the CDR3 is TGTGCCAGCAGCGTAGTCGGGAGAGGAAATGAGCAGTTCTTC. As protein: CASSVVGRGNEQFF.

The V and J genes are TRBV5-1 and TRBJ2-5; 11 nucleotides line up with TRBD1. CDR3 length: 16 residues. Germline CDR1 is SGHRS and CDR2 is YFSETQ. The J segment lost 5 bases and the V segment lost 0 bases, leaving 6 bases of the junction unmatched. CDR3 DNA: TGCGCCAGCAGCTTGGCCCTCGGGACAGGGGGTGAGACCCAGTACTTC. It translates to CASSLALGTGGETQYF.

The rearrangement joins TRBV19 to TRBJ2-5; D might be TRBD1 or TRBD2, each matching 6 bases. V was clipped by 3 bases and J by 1 base, with 9 bases between them. This CDR3 is built from 14 residues. Germline lookup yields CDR1 LNHDA and CDR2 SQIVND (reference sequence). The CDR3 region has the DNA TGTGCCAGTAGTATCGGGGGCTCCCAAGAGACCCAGTACTTC. The encoded protein is CASSIGGSQETQYF.

In this sample, this clone turned up a few times. V gene TRBV6-8 combines with J gene TRBJ1-2; perhaps TRBD1 as D (6 bases). CDR3 length: 13 residues. Trimming took off 5 bases at V and 1 base at J, with 8 bases between the two ends. From germline, CDR1 is MNHGY and CDR2 SAAAGT. The CDR3 bases are TGTGCCAGCAGTGGACAGATTAACTATGGCTACACCTTC. Translation gives CASSGQINYGYTF.

This chain joins TRBV6-8 and TRBJ1-2; tentatively, D is TRBD1 (6 bases). The CDR3 runs to 15 residues. V was pared by 4 bases and J by 5 bases, with 17 bases between. Germline V lookup: CDR1 MNHGY, CDR2 SAAAGT. In DNA, the CDR3 is TGTGCCAGCAGTTCCGACAGGTCGCGGGCTTATGGCTACACCTTC. As protein: CASSSDRSRAYGYTF.

V and J are TRBV30 and TRBJ2-1; D unclear. The V gene's germline CDR1 is GTSNPN and CDR2 SVGIG (reference sequence). With 3 bases removed from V and 4 bases from J, the gap between germline ends came to 10 bases. CDR3 length equals 13 residues. The CDR3: CAWRPSPYNEQFF. The CDR3 DNA reads as TGTGCCTGGAGACCAAGTCCTTACAATGAGCAGTTCTTC.

Concerning this clone itself: The junction and the germline gene differ at one end; a read error may be behind it. V is TRBV6-4 and J is TRBJ1-2; D is ambiguous. The length of the CDR3 is 11 residues. Germline V lookup: CDR1 MRHNA, CDR2 SNTAGT. The CDR3 region has the DNA TGTGCCATCAGTGATCCGGATGGCTACACCTTC. It codes for CAISDPDGYTF.

This clone was seen just once. The gene calls are TRBV30 and TRBJ2-7; 7 bases fit TRBD2. The CDR3 runs to 13 residues. Trimming removed 1 base from V and 3 bases from J; junction bases left unmatched: 3. Looked up from germline, CDR1 is GTSNPN and CDR2 is SVGIG (reference sequence). CDR3 nucleotides: TGTGCCTGGAGTGAGCGGGGTTTCTACGAGCAGTACTTC. Translation gives CAWSERGFYEQYF.